Listed below are T cell receptor beta chains from one sample, sequenced in a study of cytomegalovirus exposure and HLA in healthy donors. TCRdb's copy holds only in-frame clones and misses some; the assay was immunoSEQ multiplex PCR. The sample has roughly 150,000 clones; roughly 82% are singletons. The sequenced sample consisted of PBMCs. All receptors derive from a man aged 25 to 40 in good health and CMV-seronegative. The CDR3 runs from the conserved cysteine through the conserved F or W. A D gene is named only where the DNA matches it firmly. Rows give clone size only sometimes, using once, few, many, or a class for an expanded clone.

abundance	v_gene	d_gene	j_gene	len	CDR3aa	CDR3nt
.	TRBV18	.	TRBJ1-5	19	CASSPSSLGGGRKDQPQHF	TGTGCCAGCTCCCCATCTTCGCTTGGGGGCGGTAGGAAGGATCAGCCCCAGCATTTT
.	TRBV10-1	TRBD2	TRBJ2-1	15	CASSDGSSGYNEQFF	TGCGCCAGCAGTGATGGGTCTAGCGGCTACAATGAGCAGTTCTTC
once	TRBV2	.	TRBJ2-6	14	CASSEQAGANGLTF	TGTGCCAGCAGTGAACAGGCTGGGGCCAACGGCCTGACTTTC
.	TRBV28	TRBD2	TRBJ2-7	14	CASTNRGEGYEQYF	TGTGCCAGCACCAACCGGGGGGAGGGCTACGAGCAGTACTTC
.	TRBV27	.	TRBJ1-4	15	CASSFRRDPNEKLFF	TGTGCCAGCAGTTTTAGGCGGGACCCCAATGAAAAACTGTTTTTT
.	TRBV6-5	.	TRBJ2-1	15	CASSYNQDSYNEQFF	TGTGCCAGCAGTTACAATCAGGACTCCTACAATGAGCAGTTCTTC
.	TRBV5-1	TRBD2	TRBJ2-1	16	CASSPPSGPSYNEQFF	TGCGCCAGCAGCCCACCTAGCGGGCCCTCCTACAATGAGCAGTTCTTC
.	TRBV6-1	TRBD2	TRBJ2-5	14	CASSATSGVETQYF	TGTGCCAGCAGCGCGACTAGCGGGGTAGAGACCCAGTACTTC
once	TRBV27	TRBD2	TRBJ2-5	13	CASSLSGGETQYF	TGTGCCAGCAGTTTAAGCGGGGGCGAGACCCAGTACTTC
.	TRBV9	.	TRBJ1-2	14	CASSVGQGNYGYTF	TGTGCCAGCAGCGTAGGGCAGGGAAATTATGGCTACACCTTC
.	TRBV5-1	.	TRBJ1-2	12	CASSLAGYGYTF	TGCGCCAGCAGCTTGGCAGGCTATGGCTACACCTTC
.	TRBV29-1	TRBD1	TRBJ2-3	15	CSVGLQGVLTDTQYF	TGCAGCGTTGGACTTCAGGGGGTCCTCACAGATACGCAGTATTTT
.	TRBV5-1	TRBD1	TRBJ2-7	17	CASSSGTGVLIPYEQYF	TGCGCCAGCAGCTCCGGGACAGGGGTCCTGATTCCCTACGAGCAGTACTTC
.	TRBV5-1	TRBD1	TRBJ1-1	15	CASSWGDRVNTEAFF	TGCGCCAGCAGCTGGGGGGACAGAGTGAACACTGAAGCTTTCTTT
.	TRBV5-1	TRBD1	TRBJ1-2	16	CASSSEGQLYEFGYTF	TGCGCCAGCAGCTCGGAGGGACAGCTCTATGAGTTTGGCTACACCTTC
.	TRBV5-8	TRBD1	TRBJ2-2	16	CASRLQGARDTGELFF	TGTGCCAGCAGGTTACAGGGGGCGCGTGACACCGGGGAGCTGTTTTTT
.	TRBV9	TRBD2	TRBJ2-5	15	CASSVLAGVGETQYF	TGTGCCAGCAGCGTTCTAGCGGGGGTAGGAGAGACCCAGTACTTC
.	TRBV7-3	.	TRBJ2-1	13	CASSSAPLGEQFF	TGTGCCAGCAGCTCCGCGCCCCTAGGCGAGCAGTTCTTC
.	TRBV7-2	.	TRBJ2-7	15	CASSPGLTLSYEQYF	TGTGCCAGCAGCCCAGGACTTACACTCTCCTACGAGCAGTACTTC
.	TRBV10-3	.	TRBJ2-5	14	CAISEGGAQETQYF	TGTGCCATCAGTGAAGGAGGGGCTCAGGAGACCCAGTACTTC
once	TRBV5-1	.	TRBJ2-2	13	CASKSANTGELFF	TGCGCCAGCAAGTCGGCGAACACCGGGGAGCTGTTTTTT
.	TRBV6-5	.	TRBJ2-5	13	CASRPGTTETQYF	TGTGCCAGCAGACCCGGGACAACAGAGACCCAGTACTTC
.	TRBV28	.	TRBJ1-3	15	CASSLRELAGNTIYF	TGTGCCAGCAGTTTACGGGAGCTTGCTGGAAACACCATATATTTT
.	TRBV30	.	TRBJ2-1	14	CAWVRESVVNEQFF	TGTGCCTGGGTCCGGGAGTCCGTGGTAAATGAGCAGTTCTTC
.	TRBV15	.	TRBJ2-1	15	CATSRVATGGNEQFF	TGTGCCACCAGCAGAGTCGCTACCGGGGGAAATGAGCAGTTCTTC
.	TRBV19	.	TRBJ1-5	16	CASSINTGPSNQPQHF	TGTGCCAGTAGTATAAATACAGGTCCCAGCAATCAGCCCCAGCATTTT
few	TRBV28	.	TRBJ1-3	15	CASSSPDKPGNTIYF	TGTGCCAGCAGTTCACCGGACAAACCTGGAAACACCATATATTTT
few	TRBV28	.	TRBJ1-5	12	CASSFEDQPQHF	TGTGCCAGCAGTTTTGAGGATCAGCCCCAGCATTTT
.	TRBV25-1	.	TRBJ2-5	14	CASSEYEGGETQYF	TGTGCCAGCAGTGAATATGAGGGAGGAGAGACCCAGTACTTC
.	TRBV5-1	TRBD1	TRBJ1-6	15	CASSHGTVGNSPLHF	TGCGCCAGCAGCCACGGGACAGTAGGGAATTCACCCCTCCACTTT
.	TRBV5-5	TRBD2	TRBJ2-2	19	CASSPTNLLAGGKGGELFF	TGTGCCAGCAGCCCAACGAACCTCCTAGCGGGAGGGAAGGGCGGGGAGCTGTTTTTT
.	TRBV7-3	TRBD1	TRBJ2-7	14	CASSRDRGSYEQYF	TGTGCCTCCTCTCGAGACAGGGGATCCTACGAGCAGTACTTC
.	TRBV15	.	TRBJ1-1	14	CATSIPGVNTEAFF	TGTGCCACCAGCATCCCGGGAGTAAACACTGAAGCTTTCTTT
once	TRBV19	TRBD1	TRBJ2-5	14	CASSNRGSVETQYF	TGTGCCAGTTCCAACAGGGGGAGTGTGGAGACCCAGTACTTC
.	TRBV7-2	.	TRBJ1-4	15	CASSLDPVRGEKLFF	TGTGCCAGCAGCTTAGATCCAGTCAGGGGTGAAAAACTGTTTTTT
few	TRBV9	TRBD2	TRBJ2-5	16	CASSVRPAGVRETQYF	TGTGCCAGCAGCGTACGCCCAGCGGGAGTTCGAGAGACCCAGTACTTC
.	TRBV11-3	.	TRBJ2-1	13	CASSSPNYNEQFF	TGTGCCAGCAGTAGTCCTAATTACAATGAGCAGTTCTTC
.	TRBV19	.	TRBJ1-2	12	CASRGGGYGYTF	TGTGCCAGTAGAGGAGGAGGATATGGCTACACCTTC
.	TRBV11-1	TRBD2	TRBJ2-5	14	CASSLGGGGETQYF	TGTGCCAGCAGCTTGGGGGGCGGGGGGGAGACCCAGTACTTC
once	TRBV5-1	TRBD1	TRBJ2-7	15	CASRIGQDSPYEQYF	TGCGCCAGCCGAATCGGACAGGACTCGCCCTACGAGCAGTACTTC
.	TRBV9	TRBD2	TRBJ2-3	16	CASSATGTRHTDTQYF	TGTGCCAGCAGCGCAACCGGGACTAGACACACAGATACGCAGTATTTT
.	TRBV5-1	TRBD2	TRBJ2-7	17	CASSFSSSGSPTYEQYF	TGCGCCAGCAGCTTTTCCTCTAGCGGCAGCCCCACCTACGAGCAGTACTTC
once	TRBV5-6	.	TRBJ2-7	12	CASSQQTYEQYF	TGTGCCAGCAGCCAACAAACCTACGAGCAGTACTTC
.	TRBV7-2	.	TRBJ1-2	13	CASSSSLYYGYTF	TGTGCCAGCAGCTCCTCCTTATACTATGGCTACACCTTC
.	TRBV29-1	.	TRBJ1-5	13	CSVGGPGDQPQHF	TGCAGCGTGGGAGGACCTGGGGATCAGCCCCAGCATTTT